These 26 T cell receptor beta chains share one sample of origin, sequenced in a study of T cells in Graves' hyperthyroidism and ophthalmopathy. Regions amplified from RNA transcripts were the TCR beta CDR3 regions. The TCR CDR3 first-round RT-PCR relied on the HTBI primer set. TCRdb redid the calling of the multiplex PCR reads with MiXCR, one entry per CDR3 protein. The table records roughly 500,000 distinct CDR3 sequences, 46% of them present only once. Source material: peripheral blood or thyroid tissue (not recorded which). These receptors were taken from an adult woman with Graves' disease, either hyperthyroidism or ophthalmopathy (not recorded which).

Remarks on this clonotype: A much larger clonotype is one base distant, so this may be a read error. The chain joins TRBV6-4 to TRBJ1-6; D gene uncertain. V was clipped by 6 bases and J by 8 bases, with 14 bases between them. Looked up from germline, CDR1 is MRHNA and CDR2 is SNTAGT. This CDR3 is built from 14 residues. CDR3 amino acids: CASRRTVSDSPLHF. The CDR3 DNA reads TGTGCCAGCAGGCGGACGGTTAGTGATTCACCCCTCCACTTT.

This clonotype was observed many times. The V call is TRBV4-1, the J call TRBJ2-2, with no clear D. Germline V lookup: CDR1 MGHRA, CDR2 YSYEKL. CDR3 length: 15 amino acids. Trimming pared 4 bases from V and 1 base from J, leaving 10 bases between. The CDR3 nucleotides are TGCGCCAGCAGCCCAGCAATGGGGAACACCGGGGAGCTGTTTTTT. The encoded protein is CASSPAMGNTGELFF.

The rearrangement joins TRBV12-3 or TRBV12-4 to TRBJ2-5; the match to TRBD1 covers 7 bases. Germline trimming cut 6 bases from V and 11 bases from J; bases unmatched to any gene: 9. The CDR3 contains 12 residues. CDR3: CASSRQGSNQYF. DNA of the CDR3: TGTGCCAGCAGCCGACAGGGAAGTAATCAGTACTTC.

V usage is TRBV20-1 and J usage is TRBJ2-1; the D call may be TRBD1 or TRBD2 (5 bases each). The CDR3 consists of 10 residues. Germline CDR1 reads DFQATT; CDR2 reads SNEGSKA (reference sequence). The CDR3 sequence is CSVRGPVQFF. DNA of the CDR3: TGCTCAGTGAGGGGCCCAGTGCAGTTCTTC.

V gene TRBV7-9 combines with J gene TRBJ1-2; no clear D gene. The CDR3 consists of 14 residues. V lost 5 bases and J lost 7, with 17 bases in between. CDR1 SEHNR and CDR2 FQNEAQ come from the germline V gene (reference sequence). The CDR3 nucleotides read TGTGCCAGCAGCCCGACGACTAGTCAGCGTGGCTACACCTTC. Residues: CASSPTTSQRGYTF. Full variable domain (rest looked up from reference TRBV7-9 and TRBJ1-2): DTGVSQNPRHKITKRGQNVTFRCDPISEHNRLYWYRQTLGQGPEFLTYFQNEAQLEKSRLLSDRFSAERPKGSFSTLEIQRTEQGDSAMYLCASSPTTSQRGYTFGSGTRLTVV.

V is TRBV7-3 and J is TRBJ1-6; TRBD1 matches 10 bases. Germline CDR1 SGHTA, CDR2 FQGTGA. With 2 bases clipped from V and 8 bases from J, the junction kept 6 bases outside the gene matches. This CDR3 spans 16 amino acids. CDR3 DNA: TGTGCCAGCAGCTTATATGAGACAGGGGGCGATTCACCCCTCCACTTT. Translating it yields CASSLYETGGDSPLHF.

This clonotype was recorded many times. The rearrangement links TRBV9 to TRBJ1-1; D may be TRBD1 (5 bases). Germline lookup yields CDR1 SGDLS and CDR2 YYNGEE. The ends were cut back, 3 bases at V and 4 bases at J, with 13 bases in the middle. The CDR3 totals 14 residues. The CDR3 loop is CASSDGHSLTEAFF. CDR3 sequence (DNA): TGTGCCAGCAGCGACGGACATTCACTCACTGAAGCTTTCTTT.

CDR3 sequence: CASSLYFRDQYF. As DNA, the CDR3 is TGTGCCAGCAGCTTATACTTTAGGGACCAGTACTTC. The rearrangement uses TRBV5-4 and TRBJ2-5; no clear D. The germline V and J ends were trimmed by 2 bases and 10 bases, with 12 bases remaining between them. Per germline, CDR1 SGHNT and CDR2 YYREEE (reference sequence). CDR3 length equals 12 residues.

This clonotype has at least ten counts. The chain carries TRBV5-6 and TRBJ2-7; the D is unclear. CDR1 is SGHDT, CDR2 YYEEEE, per germline. The CDR3 length is 12 residues. V shed 0 bases and J shed 4 bases, with 5 bases lying between them. The CDR3 DNA sequence: TGTGCCAGCAGCTTGGACAATTACGAGCAGTACTTC. Translation: CASSLDNYEQYF.

This clonotype was seen ten or more times. The genes are TRBV19 and TRBJ1-5, with 8 bases aligning to TRBD1. The germline gives CDR1 LNHDA, CDR2 SQIVND (reference sequence). This CDR3 contains 15 residues. V trimming: 9 bases; J trimming: 5 bases; junction bases outside the gene matches: 12. The CDR3 DNA is TGTGCCAGCCTCTATACTCAGGGGGCACATCAGCCCCAGCATTTT. The encoded protein is CASLYTQGAHQPQHF.

This rearrangement joins TRBV7-2 to TRBJ1-2; perhaps TRBD1 as D (5 bases). Germline assignment: CDR1 SGHTA and CDR2 FQGNSA. The V gene lost 1 base and the J gene lost 12 bases, with 15 bases spanning the gap. This CDR3 has 13 residues. The DNA of the CDR3 is TGTGCCAGCAGCTTAGTACAGGCCGCTGGAAACACCTTC. It encodes CASSLVQAAGNTF.

Only one count was recorded for this clonotype. The rearrangement uses TRBV5-1 and TRBJ1-5; 11 nucleotides agree with TRBD1. Trimming removed 4 bases from V and 8 bases from J; junction bases left unmatched: 2. The CDR3 covers 13 residues. Germline CDR1 reads SGHRS; CDR2 reads YFSETQ. CDR3 coding DNA: TGCGCCAGCAGCGCGGGACAGGGGGAGCCCCAGCATTTT. Residues: CASSAGQGEPQHF.

The chain links TRBV29-1 to TRBJ1-5; no clear D gene. V lost 5 bases and J lost 3, with 8 bases in between. Per germline, CDR1 SQVTM and CDR2 ANQGSEA. CDR3 size: 12 residues. The CDR3 DNA reads as TGCAGCGTTTGTTTGCTCAATCAGCCCCAGCATTTT. Its protein product is CSVCLLNQPQHF. The variable domain in full, completed from reference TRBV29-1 and TRBJ1-5, reads SAVISQKPSRDICQRGTSLTIQCQVDSQVTMMFWYRQQPGQSLTLIATANQGSEATYESGFVIDKFPISRPNLTFSTLTVSNMSPEDSSIYLCSVCLLNQPQHFGDGTRLSIL.

V and J are TRBV15 and TRBJ1-1, with TRBD1 identical over 8 bases. Germline CDR1 LNHNV, CDR2 YYDKDF (reference sequence). Germline trimming cut 7 bases from V and 7 bases from J; bases unmatched to any gene: 2. There are 11 residues in the CDR3. CDR3 protein: CATTGGNEAFF. CDR3 DNA sequence: TGTGCCACCACAGGGGGCAATGAAGCTTTCTTT.

The chain recombines TRBV11-1 with TRBJ1-5; no clear D. The CDR3 totals 15 residues. CDR1 and CDR2 from the germline V gene are SGHAT and FQDESV (reference sequence). The germline V and J ends were trimmed by 0 bases and 11 bases, with 17 bases remaining between them. The CDR3: CASSLARWGGVAQHF. DNA for the CDR3: TGTGCCAGCAGCTTAGCTCGGTGGGGTGGAGTGGCCCAGCATTTT.

Here the CDR3 reads CASSLPGQGGTETQYF. The CDR3 DNA follows: TGCGCCAGCTCCCTCCCTGGACAGGGGGGAACTGAGACCCAGTACTTC. This chain links TRBV10-2 with TRBJ2-5; 10 nucleotides line up with TRBD1. This CDR3 spans 16 amino acids. The V gene's germline CDR1 is WSHSY and CDR2 SAAADI. Trimming cost V 8 bases and J 5 bases; bases outside gene matches: 14.

The chain has TRBV10-3 and TRBJ1-5; D is possibly TRBD1 (5 bases). There are 14 residues in the CDR3. Trimming took 5 bases from V and 6 from J, leaving 14 bases between them. Germline CDR1 is ENHRY and CDR2 is SYGVKD. Here the CDR3 DNA reads TGTGCCATCAGTCGGGCGGGGCGAGGTCAGCCCCAGCATTTT. Its translation is CAISRAGRGQPQHF.

Notes on this clonotype: This is likely a read error, given that the CDR3 carries no conserved phenylalanine or tryptophan at its end. It is unclear where the CDR3 begins or ends on the DNA, so no DNA is shown, and the CDR3 is as TCRdb lists it. This rearrangement joins TRBV10-3 to TRBJ2-5; the table's D call of TRBD2 was not tested on the DNA. Germline CDR1 and CDR2: ENHRY and SYGVKD. The CDR3 spans 14 amino acids, including both terminal residues. CDR3 loop: CAITQGGDGYTFGS.

This clonotype was picked up many times. The chain recombines TRBV28 with TRBJ2-5; 8 bases match TRBD2. The CDR3 runs to 13 residues. Trimming cost V 9 bases and J 4 bases; bases outside gene matches: 7. Germline values: CDR1 MDHEN, CDR2 SYDVKM. The CDR3 sequence: CARGAGEPETQYF. Written as DNA, the CDR3 is TGTGCCAGGGGAGCGGGAGAGCCAGAGACCCAGTACTTC.

In its sample, this clonotype was seen once. Its ends do not fully match the called genes, so a read error is possible. The chain joins TRBV20-1 to TRBJ1-2, with unresolved D. CDR3 length: 13 residues. Germline V gene sequence: CDR1 DFQATT, CDR2 SNEGSKA (reference sequence). CDR3 DNA sequence: TGCGGTGCTCGCGGAGATATTGAGTGGGGCTACACCTTC. Protein: CGARGDIEWGYTF.

This clonotype was seen at least ten times. The V and J genes are TRBV30 and TRBJ2-5, with TRBD2 as a possible D gene (5 bases). The CDR3 extends over 13 amino acids. CDR1 and CDR2 from the germline V gene are GTSNPN and SVGIG (reference sequence). Between the trimmed V and J ends, which lost 1 base and 3 bases, there was a span of 9 bases. For the CDR3, the DNA is TGTGCCTGGAGTGCAGGACTCGAAGAGACCCAGTACTTC. It yields the protein CAWSAGLEETQYF. Full variable domain (outside the CDR3, taken from reference TRBV30 and TRBJ2-5): SQTIHQWPATLVQPVGSPLSLECTVEGTSNPNLYWYRQAAGRGLQLLFYSVGIGQISSEVPQNLSASRPQDRQFILSSKKLLLSDSGFYLCAWSAGLEETQYFGPGTRLLVL.

In nucleotides, the CDR3 is TGTGCCAGCAGTACCGGGACACCTGAGGGAGCTTTCTTT. It is translated as CASSTGTPEGAFF. The chain employs TRBV14 and TRBJ1-1; possible D gene TRBD1, 6 bases. Germline CDR1 is SGHDN and CDR2 is FVKESK. V dropped 6 bases and J dropped 10 bases, with 18 bases sitting between them. The CDR3 extends over 13 amino acids.

This clonotype has ten or more counts. The rearrangement joins TRBV7-9 to TRBJ1-1, with D possibly TRBD1 on 6 matching bases. The length of the CDR3 is 17 residues. In germline, CDR1 is SEHNR, CDR2 FQNEAQ (reference sequence). V was shortened by 6 bases and J by 7 bases, with 27 bases between the two germline ends. The CDR3 sequence: CASRPIGGRNIYGEAFF. CDR3 bases: TGTGCCAGCAGGCCCATAGGGGGTCGCAATATCTATGGTGAAGCTTTCTTT.

On this clonotype: A read error may account for a junction end that differs from germline. The chain combines TRBV25-1 with TRBJ2-5; 11 bases map to TRBD2. The CDR3 runs to 16 residues. CDR1 is MGHDK and CDR2 is SYGVNS in the germline V gene. The CDR3 nucleotides read TGTGCCAGCAGTGAACTGACTAGCGGGGCCCAAGAGGCCCAGTACTTC. This gives the protein CASSELTSGAQEAQYF. The variable domain in full, with the rest retrieved from reference TRBV25-1 and TRBJ2-5, is EADIYQTPRYLVIGTGKKITLECSQTMGHDKMYWYQQDPGMELHLIHYSYGVNSTEKGDLSSESTVSRIRTEHFPLTLESARPSHTSQYLCASSELTSGAQEAQYFGPGTRLLVL.

The gene calls are TRBV7-8 and TRBJ1-1, with D hard to call. Trimming took off 5 bases at V and 0 bases at J, with 10 bases between the two ends. The CDR3 is made up of 14 amino acids. Germline loops: CDR1 SGHVS, CDR2 FQNEAQ. In DNA form, the CDR3 reads TGTGCCAGCAGCATCTTAGGCCTGAACACTGAAGCTTTCTTT. Translation: CASSILGLNTEAFF. Full variable domain (rest looked up from reference TRBV7-8 and TRBJ1-1): GAGVSQSPRYKVAKRGQDVALRCDPISGHVSLFWYQQALGQGPEFLTYFQNEAQLDKSGLPSDRFFAERPEGSVSTLKIQRTQQEDSAVYLCASSILGLNTEAFFGQGTRLTVV.

This clonotype was detected ten times or more. The chain links TRBV6-6 to TRBJ1-2; D remains ambiguous. Looked up from germline, CDR1 is MNHNY and CDR2 is SVGAGI (reference sequence). Trimming took 7 bases from V and 5 from J, leaving 11 bases between them. This CDR3 is built from 12 residues. The CDR3 DNA follows: TGTGCCAGCATGAACCAAGGATATGGCTACACCTTC. Protein sequence: CASMNQGYGYTF.